This T cell receptor beta chain appears in the sequencing data of a study of Ad26.COV2.S vaccination and SARS-CoV-2 variants. Study details: This donor came from the COV1001 trial of Ad26.COV2.S.

Repertoires were generated with immunoSEQ multiplex PCR, while TCRdb's copy carries only in-frame clones and drops some. The sample holds approximately 280,000 clones, approximately 89% seen once. The CDR3 sequence is 15 residues long. Germline CDR1 reads LGHNA; CDR2 reads YSLEER. The V end was cut by 0 bases, the J end by 4 bases, with 7 bases between. The treatment here: some 20 received Ad26.COV2.S at low or high dose, single or two shots; 5 received placebo; per-sample allocation not given. At day 63 after the first vaccine or placebo injection, samples were drawn. Sequencing was performed on peripheral blood, taken in a trial of Ad26.COV2.S vaccine versus placebo. The chain has TRBV4-3 and TRBJ1-6, with D unclear. The TCR sequence derives from a person between 18 and 65 years old who received the Ad26.COV2.S COVID-19 vaccine or a placebo. As DNA, the CDR3 is TGCGCCAGCAGCCAAGAAACGGCTTATAATTCACCCCTCCACTTT. Amino acid sequence: CASSQETAYNSPLHF.